This note documents a single T cell receptor (beta chain) sequence. What it binds is not known. The protocol was immunoSEQ multiplex PCR, while the TCRdb copy is restricted to in-frame clones and leaves out a portion. The repertoire holds tens of thousands of clones, with less than 90% as singletons. Time point denoted: after dendritic cell vaccination, including at tumor progression/relapse. Isocitrate dehydrogenase mutation was absent in all glioblastoma patients. Germline V lookup: CDR1 SGHRS, CDR2 YFSETQ. V lost 0 bases and J 6 bases, leaving 12 bases between the germline ends. The CDR3 length is 14 residues. The record originates from a study of glioma-infiltrating T cells after dendritic cell vaccination. On the study more broadly: Between the early 2000s and the early 2010s, patients got autologous tumor lysate-pulsed dendritic cell vaccines.

Study-level results: The cohort had few patients with full blood and tumor sets.

The sample in question was blood, obtained after dendritic cell vaccination. The rearrangement links TRBV5-1 to TRBJ1-1; the D is unclear. This clonotype was sampled from a human donor with glioblastoma. The CDR3 here is CASSLGRFDSEAFF. The DNA of the CDR3 is TGCGCCAGCAGCTTGGGGAGGTTCGATTCTGAAGCTTTCTTT.